The present TCR beta chain was sequenced within a study of somatic mutations in cytotoxic T cells in rheumatoid arthritis. Comments on this clone: Antigen specificity is unknown.

The repertoire was sequenced with immunoSEQ multiplex PCR; TCRdb's copy has only in-frame clones and lacks some. The sample lists about 36,000 clones, 70% to 85% seen once, with roughly 3.4% in the top ten. Findings and caveats of the study: Some patients, about an eighth of the 65, had a largest CD8+ clone that exceeded 20% of CD8+ cells. Between rheumatoid arthritis patients and age-matched healthy controls, CD8+ T-cell clonality showed no significant difference.

This TCR came from a middle-aged man in good health. The sequenced material came from CD8+ T cells sorted from blood.

CDR3 amino acids: CASSFQGLGRRAYEQYF. CDR3 DNA: TGTGCCAGCAGTTTCCAGGGCTTGGGTCGGCGGGCATACGAGCAGTACTTC. The V call is TRBV28, the J call TRBJ2-7; D is perhaps TRBD1 or TRBD2 (5 bases each). Germline values: CDR1 MDHEN, CDR2 SYDVKM. This CDR3 contains 17 residues. V shed 3 bases and J shed 4 bases, with 22 bases lying between them.